Detailed here is one T cell receptor (beta chain). Antigen unknown. This record belongs to a study of CXCR3-negative and CXCR3-positive naive CD8 T cells. Study results and limitations: TRB CDR3s of CXCR3-positive naive cells were more hydrophobic than those of CXCR3-negative naive cells.

With UMI labels, 5' RACE was used to prepare the TRB cDNA libraries. TCRdb reprocessed the 5' RACE reads and reports one entry per CDR3 protein, with no DNA. Here the sample table reports 100,000 to 150,000 distinct CDR3 sequences. Germline V lookup: CDR1 SQVTM, CDR2 ANQGSEA. This CDR3 is 15 amino acids long. V usage is TRBV29-1 and J usage is TRBJ1-2; TCRdb reports TRBD1, a call that lacks DNA to check it against. The specimen sequenced was naive CXCR3- CD8+ T cells from blood. Subset indicated: CD45RO-CCR7+CD27+CD95- naive CD8+ T cells lacking CXCR3 (TNR3-). The sequence came from a human donor in good health. Some clones in this sample may be carry-over from other donors' samples. The CDR3 loop is CSVEDPTGLSYGYTF.